What follows are 20 T cell receptor beta chains derived from one specimen sequenced in a study of blood T cell repertoires in COVID-19. Assay: immunoSEQ multiplex PCR; the TCRdb copy retains only in-frame clones and omits some. The repertoire consists of about 300,000 clones, with 90% to 95% occurring once and the leading ten covering 2% to 2.5%. Sequenced material: peripheral blood. The source of these receptors is a woman in her twenties or thirties with COVID-19, enrolled during active disease.

A note on this clone: Other DNA sequences in this sample translate to the same CDR3. The V and J genes are TRBV27 and TRBJ1-1; 11 bases map to TRBD1. J gave up 5 bases and V 2 bases, and 4 bases lay outside the gene matches. The CDR3 extends over 15 amino acids. CDR1 and CDR2 from the germline V gene are MNHEY and SMNVEV (reference sequence). For the CDR3, the DNA is TGTGCCAGCAGTTTACTTGGGACAGGGGGTACTGAAGCTTTCTTT. Its protein is CASSLLGTGGTEAFF.

The chain couples TRBV19 to TRBJ2-1; D is ambiguous. The CDR3 consists of 11 residues. Trimming removed 5 bases at V and 16 bases at J, with 15 bases between. Germline CDR1 is LNHDA and CDR2 is SQIVND (reference sequence). The CDR3 DNA sequence: TGTGCCAGTAGTGCATCCCTTACAATCTTCTTC. Translating it yields CASSASLTIFF.

J is TRBJ2-2 and V is TRBV7-2; TRBD2 agrees at 10 bases. V gave up 6 bases and J gave up 7 bases; unmatched junction bases: 8. CDR3 length: 15 amino acids. Germline-derived CDR1 and CDR2 are SGHTA and FQGNSA. CDR3 bases: TGTGCCAGCAGTCGTACTAGCGGGAATAACGGGGAGCTGTTTTTT. This gives the protein CASSRTSGNNGELFF.

CDR3 region: CSVDRQFEAFF. CDR3 nucleotide sequence: TGCAGCGTTGATAGACAGTTTGAAGCTTTCTTT. The genes are TRBV29-1 and TRBJ1-1; D is possibly TRBD1 (5 bases). Trimming removed 3 bases at V and 7 bases at J, with 9 bases between. The CDR3 loop spans 11 amino acids. The V gene's germline CDR1 is SQVTM and CDR2 ANQGSEA.

The genes are TRBV4-1 and TRBJ1-5, with D possibly TRBD1 on 5 matching bases. Germline lookup yields CDR1 MGHRA and CDR2 YSYEKL. This CDR3 region has 16 residues. The V gene lost 0 bases and the J gene lost 4 bases, with 13 bases spanning the gap. CDR3 loop: CASSQEGGAVNQPQHF. CDR3 DNA: TGCGCCAGCAGCCAAGAGGGCGGGGCGGTTAATCAGCCCCAGCATTTT.

This chain uses TRBV19 with TRBJ2-1; no definite D call. This CDR3 is built from 15 residues. Germline loops: CDR1 LNHDA, CDR2 SQIVND (reference sequence). Deletions cut 4 bases from V and 0 bases from J, with 10 bases between. CDR3 sequence reads: CASSKQKSSYNEQFF. CDR3 DNA sequence: TGTGCCAGTAGTAAACAGAAGAGCTCCTACAATGAGCAGTTCTTC.

This clone has only a few counts. The genes are TRBV3-1 (or the pseudogene TRBV3-2) and TRBJ1-1, with TRBD1 matching over 9 bases. CDR1 and CDR2 (germline): LGHDT, YNNKEL (reference sequence). The junction had 12 bases not matched to a gene; V was cut back by 1 base and J by 0 bases. The CDR3 has 19 residues. CDR3 protein: CASSQVLFGTGRVNTEAFF. Here the CDR3 DNA reads TGTGCCAGCAGCCAAGTTCTCTTTGGGACAGGGAGAGTGAACACTGAAGCTTTCTTT.

The chain combines TRBV18 with TRBJ2-2; D remains unclear. V lost 2 bases and J 6 bases, leaving 10 bases between the germline ends. The germline gives CDR1 KGHSH, CDR2 LQKENI. The CDR3 is 14 amino acids. The CDR3 is CASSPIQVSGELFF. The CDR3 DNA follows: TGTGCCAGCTCACCAATCCAGGTTTCCGGGGAGCTGTTTTTT.

In its sample, this clone was seen a few times. This chain joins TRBV7-9 and TRBJ1-1; D perhaps matches TRBD1 (6 bases). Germline CDR1 and CDR2: SEHNR and FQNEAQ (reference sequence). Trimming removed 3 bases at V and 2 bases at J, with 10 bases between. The CDR3 sequence is 14 residues long. CDR3 sequence (DNA): TGTGCCAGCAGCTTGTCGGACAGTAACACTGAAGCTTTCTTT. Its translation: CASSLSDSNTEAFF.

There are a few counts of this clone. This rearrangement joins TRBV5-1 to TRBJ2-3; a possible D gene is TRBD2 (5 bases). V shed 2 bases and J shed 2 bases, with 15 bases lying between them. This CDR3 is 16 amino acids long. Germline V CDR1 and CDR2: SGHRS, YFSETQ. DNA for the CDR3: TGCGCCAGCAGCTTAGTTCCTGGAGGAATCACAGATACGCAGTATTTT. It codes for CASSLVPGGITDTQYF.

The V call is TRBV7-9, the J call TRBJ2-7, with a possible D match to TRBD2 (6 bases). V was cut by 5 bases and J by 2 bases, with 16 bases left in between. This CDR3 is built from 15 residues. CDR1 and CDR2 (germline): SEHNR, FQNEAQ (reference sequence). This CDR3 is CASSRSLAPPYEQYF. The CDR3 region has the DNA TGTGCCAGCAGCCGCAGCCTAGCGCCCCCCTACGAGCAGTACTTC. The full variable domain, its missing parts supplied by reference TRBV7-9 and TRBJ2-7, is DTGVSQNPRHKITKRGQNVTFRCDPISEHNRLYWYRQTLGQGPEFLTYFQNEAQLEKSRLLSDRFSAERPKGSFSTLEIQRTEQGDSAMYLCASSRSLAPPYEQYFGPGTRLTVT.

This clone was seen just once. The gene calls are TRBV28 and TRBJ2-2, with 7 positions matching TRBD1. J gave up 3 bases and V 7 bases, and 11 bases lay outside the gene matches. CDR1 is MDHEN and CDR2 is SYDVKM in the germline V gene. The CDR3 length is 16 residues. The CDR3 protein is CASNPPRGTDTGELFF. In nucleotides, the CDR3 is TGTGCCAGCAACCCACCCAGGGGGACGGACACCGGGGAGCTGTTTTTT.

CDR3 region: CASSLSEGQGIGNQPQHF. CDR3 bases: TGTGCCAGCAGTTTATCAGAGGGGCAGGGGATTGGCAATCAGCCCCAGCATTTT. This chain uses TRBV27 with TRBJ1-5; possible D gene TRBD1, 6 bases. CDR1 is MNHEY and CDR2 is SMNVEV in the germline V gene (reference sequence). The CDR3 has 18 residues. V gave up 0 bases and J gave up 2 bases, with 17 bases separating them.

The V call is TRBV27, the J call TRBJ2-1; the D gene is possibly TRBD2 (6 bases). Trimming removed 4 bases at V and 5 bases at J, with 15 bases between. The CDR3 loop spans 15 amino acids. The germline gives CDR1 MNHEY, CDR2 SMNVEV (reference sequence). CDR3 DNA sequence: TGTGCCAGCAGTTCTCTGACGGGACTTAACAATGAGCAGTTCTTC. Residues: CASSSLTGLNNEQFF.

The chain carries TRBV5-1 and TRBJ2-7, with TRBD2 identical over 11 bases. Unmatched junction bases numbered 5, after V lost 5 bases and J lost 4 bases. The CDR3 sequence is 14 residues long. Germline values: CDR1 SGHRS, CDR2 YFSETQ. The CDR3 spells CASRSGTSGYEQYF. CDR3 nucleotide sequence: TGCGCCAGCAGGTCAGGGACTAGCGGATACGAGCAGTACTTC.

CDR3 loop: CASSDSGRATDTQYF. The DNA for the CDR3 is TGTGCCAGCAGTGATAGCGGGAGGGCCACAGATACGCAGTATTTT. The gene calls are TRBV6-4 and TRBJ2-3; TRBD2 matches 11 bases. This CDR3 has 15 residues. Germline V gives CDR1 MRHNA, CDR2 SNTAGT. V shed 3 bases and J 2 bases; nucleotides not matched to a gene: 1.

The V call is TRBV5-6, the J call TRBJ1-2; 7 nucleotides agree with TRBD1. The CDR3 consists of 13 residues. J was trimmed by 5 bases and V by 4 bases; bases with no gene match: 5. Germline assignment: CDR1 SGHDT and CDR2 YYEEEE. CDR3 coding DNA: TGTGCCAGCAGCCCCACAGGGGTTTATGGCTACACCTTC. Its translation: CASSPTGVYGYTF.

The chain combines TRBV19 with TRBJ2-7, with 10 bases fitting TRBD2. The J segment lost 4 bases and the V segment lost 6 bases, leaving 3 bases of the junction unmatched. The CDR3 covers 13 residues. Germline CDR1 and CDR2: LNHDA and SQIVND (reference sequence). This chain's CDR3 is CASSSGRGYEQYF. Here the CDR3 DNA reads TGTGCCAGTAGCAGCGGGAGGGGGTACGAGCAGTACTTC.

The chain carries TRBV24-1 and TRBJ2-3, with D unclear. This CDR3 has 16 residues. Trimming shortened V by 3 bases and J by 0 bases, and 12 bases separated the two germline ends. CDR1 and CDR2 from the germline V gene are KGHDR and SFDVKD. CDR3 region: CATSDVLLGSTDTQYF. Here the CDR3 DNA reads TGTGCCACCAGTGATGTACTACTGGGTAGCACAGATACGCAGTATTTT.

To note about this clone: Other nucleotide sequences in the sample specify the same CDR3. The chain uses TRBV28 and TRBJ1-1; TRBD1 agrees at 8 bases. The germline V gene encodes CDR1 MDHEN and CDR2 SYDVKM. The ends lost 5 bases at V and 0 bases at J; junction bases unmatched: 2. The CDR3 is 14 residues long. The CDR3 sequence is CASSRQGLNTEAFF. DNA for the CDR3: TGTGCCAGCAGTCGACAGGGGCTGAACACTGAAGCTTTCTTT.